Included here is one TCR beta chain sequence, with context. As processed by the authors: Reference gene primer amplification yielded estimated nucleated cell counts. TCRdb keeps only in-frame clones here, not all; method: immunoSEQ multiplex PCR. That table is the source of V, J and clone size, and D and trimming were worked out from the DNA. This sample has around 210,000 clones, with around nine tenths found just once. Germline-derived CDR1 and CDR2 are MNHNY and SVGAGI (reference sequence). Trimming took 4 bases from V and 4 from J, leaving 8 bases between them. CDR3 length equals 13 residues. The data belong to a study of blood T cell repertoires in COVID-19. Overall study context: Whether acute or convalescent, the COVID-19 samples came from the United States, Italy and Spain. T cells, B-cell-depleted T cells, or PBMCs supplied cDNA or gDNA.

What was sequenced was peripheral blood. The TCR was taken from a man aged 18 to 35 with active or convalescent COVID-19. This chain joins TRBV6-6 and TRBJ1-3; unclear D gene. DNA for the CDR3: TGTGCCAGCAGTTCGCGGGAGGGAAACACCATATATTTT. This sequence encodes CASSSREGNTIYF.